Listed below are T cell receptor beta chains from one sample, sequenced in a study of shared clonotypes between healthy human individuals. The assay was immunoSEQ multiplex PCR, and TCRdb's table has in-frame clones only and misses some. The data hold around 2.1 million clones, with about 93% observed a single time. Input material: naive CD8+ T cells from PBMCs. The receptors shown here come from a man aged 18 to 29 in good health. Some clones in this sample may be carry-over from other donors' samples. Each CDR3 is given with its conserved first and last residue. The D gene is left open where the match is weak. Clone size is shown for a subset of rows, as once, few, many or a class of expanded clone.

>TRBV5-4|TRBJ1-2|-|-
TGTGCCGTTCGAGGTGACCTCTATGGCTACACCTTC
CAVRGDLYGYTF
>TRBV5-5|TRBJ2-7|-|-
TGTGCCAGCAGCCCAAGGTCTGGGGACGAGCAGTACTTC
CASSPRSGDEQYF
>TRBV6-5|TRBJ1-1|-|-
TGTGCCAGCAGTTACGGAGGATCGGCTTTCTTT
CASSYGGSAFF
>TRBV19|TRBJ2-7|-|-
TGTGCCAGTAGTGGAAGAGGCGAGCAGTACTTC
CASSGRGEQYF
>TRBV4-2|TRBJ1-2|few|-
TGTGCCAGCAGCCAAGAAGATGGCAGCGTGGCTGGCTACACCTTC
CASSQEDGSVAGYTF
>TRBV27|TRBJ2-1|-|-
TGTGCCAGCAGTCCCACCCTGTACAATGAGCAGTTCTTC
CASSPTLYNEQFF
>TRBV28|TRBJ1-2|-|-
TGTGCCAGCAGTTTGCTACAGGACATCTATGGCTACACCTTC
CASSLLQDIYGYTF
>TRBV6-4|TRBJ2-3|-|-
TGTGCCAGCAGTGAAAGTGCTTGGGCGGGACGTACAGATACGCAGTATTTT
CASSESAWAGRTDTQYF
>TRBV28|TRBJ2-7|-|TRBD1
TGTGCCAGCAGTTTACCCCGGGACAGGGCGGCCGAGCAGTACTTC
CASSLPRDRAAEQYF
>TRBV30|TRBJ2-7|-|-
TGTGCCTGGAGTGTAATCGGGGCTTACGAGCAGTACTTC
CAWSVIGAYEQYF
>TRBV27|TRBJ2-1|-|TRBD2
TGTGCCAGCAGTACGATCCGCACTAGCGGACTAGGGAATGAGCAGTTCTTC
CASSTIRTSGLGNEQFF
>TRBV5-1|TRBJ2-3|-|-
TGCGCCAGCAGCTTGGCCCCGGAGTATACGCAGTATTTT
CASSLAPEYTQYF
>TRBV9|TRBJ2-1|-|-
TGTGCCAGCAGCCCGAGCCCCCCTGAGCAGTTCTTC
CASSPSPPEQFF
>TRBV7-9|TRBJ2-7|-|-
TGTGCCAGCAGCTTTTCCCCAATGCAGGGCGGGAACGAGCAGTACTTC
CASSFSPMQGGNEQYF
>TRBV30|TRBJ2-3|-|TRBD2
TGTGCCTGGAGGACTAGCGGGAACTCAGATACGCAGTATTTT
CAWRTSGNSDTQYF
>TRBV4-3|TRBJ2-7|-|-
TGCGCCAGCAGCCCGACTTCCTGGGCAGAGCAGTACTTC
CASSPTSWAEQYF